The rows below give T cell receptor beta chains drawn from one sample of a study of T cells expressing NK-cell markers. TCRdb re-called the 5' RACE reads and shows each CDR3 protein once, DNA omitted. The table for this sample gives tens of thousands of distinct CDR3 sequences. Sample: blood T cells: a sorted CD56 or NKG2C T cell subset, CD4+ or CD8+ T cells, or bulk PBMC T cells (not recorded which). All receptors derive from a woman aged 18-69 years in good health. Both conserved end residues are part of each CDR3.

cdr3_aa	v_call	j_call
CATSETGTSADTQYF	TRBV24-1	TRBJ2-3
CASSFTGYDTEAFF	TRBV6-5	TRBJ1-1
CSASWGGGVNEQFF	TRBV20-1	TRBJ2-1
CASTSPTVNYGYTF	TRBV5-1	TRBJ1-2
CASSSKRNSYNEQFF	TRBV12-3/TRBV12-4	TRBJ2-1
CASSLGGAAFF	TRBV13	TRBJ1-1
CASSYAGTGIYEQYF	TRBV6-5	TRBJ2-7
CASSFDLVGSYNEQFF	TRBV27	TRBJ2-1
CASSFGRGQGAYEQYF	TRBV28	TRBJ2-7
CASSSRGRSYGYTF	TRBV5-1	TRBJ1-2
CASSLSVRTGSTNEQFF	TRBV7-9	TRBJ2-1
CASSEEDWRATDTQYF	TRBV2	TRBJ2-3
CASRERLEDRSLTDTQYF	TRBV2	TRBJ2-3
CASSPGTALYEQYF	TRBV5-1	TRBJ2-7
CSVEDGGGETQYF	TRBV29-1	TRBJ2-5
CASTPPGSYNEQFF	TRBV6-2/TRBV6-3	TRBJ2-1
CASRAQGEGHYEQYF	TRBV27	TRBJ2-7
CASSVEGGTDTQYF	TRBV9	TRBJ2-3
CASSYTDYEQYF	TRBV6-2/TRBV6-3	TRBJ2-7
CASSVRVTNEQFF	TRBV2	TRBJ2-1
CASNGQFGGYTF	TRBV9	TRBJ1-2
CASSQDLTSGLEQYF	TRBV4-1	TRBJ2-7
CASSSRDRRTDTQYF	TRBV21-1	TRBJ2-3
CASSLTGSGEQFF	TRBV7-3	TRBJ2-1
CASSLTGLEGWTDTQYF	TRBV5-1	TRBJ2-3
CASSQLGLILSDTQYF	TRBV4-1	TRBJ2-3
CASSLDAYRDSDTQYF	TRBV5-6	TRBJ2-3
CASSVDWASRGETQYF	TRBV9	TRBJ2-5
CASSVSPSGGEQETQYF	TRBV6-1	TRBJ2-5
CASNHPGDEQYF	TRBV11-2	TRBJ2-7
CASRKVSGANVLTF	TRBV27	TRBJ2-6
CASRPPTGASYEQYF	TRBV7-8	TRBJ2-7
CAISELAGVETQYF	TRBV10-3	TRBJ2-5
CASSPGGTPGREQYF	TRBV5-1	TRBJ2-7
CASSPGQGPPEQYF	TRBV27	TRBJ2-7
CASSPDDRVWDGYTF	TRBV5-1	TRBJ1-2
CASRDFTGAGELFF	TRBV6-1	TRBJ2-2
CASSPTGARGSPLHF	TRBV27	TRBJ1-6
CAISESGTQPQHF	TRBV10-3	TRBJ1-5
CASSSPDRGWQETQYF	TRBV7-9	TRBJ2-5
CASSPPLGHNEQFF	TRBV4-1	TRBJ2-1
CSVEDSEREGPYEQYF	TRBV29-1	TRBJ2-7
CASSLARGSDTQYF	TRBV7-6	TRBJ2-3
CASSRWQGDQPQHF	TRBV5-1	TRBJ1-5